The clone carrying this T cell receptor (beta chain) was observed a handful of times. Its antigen is as yet unknown. The data originate from a study of CD8+ T cells in alopecia areata. General study findings and limits: Many expanded lesional clones remained in scalp and blood on tofacitinib. Whereas mice showed it more clearly, TCR sharing across patients was murkier, possibly because of HLA.

Extracted from the samples, RNA was reverse transcribed into cDNA to serve as the sequencing template. The repertoire was sequenced with immunoSEQ multiplex PCR; TCRdb's copy has only in-frame clones and lacks some. The sample holds approximately 210,000 clones, 55% to 70% seen once. Described treatment: oral pan-JAK inhibitor, 5-10 mg twice daily. Germline V gene lookup returns CDR1 MDHEN and CDR2 SYDVKM. The CDR3 runs 13 residues. Germline trimming cut 6 bases from V and 7 bases from J; bases unmatched to any gene: 3. Source: CD4+ T cells sorted from blood, taken at week 4, from a patient treated with tofacitinib. This sequence originates from a human donor with alopecia areata. The chain uses TRBV28 and TRBJ2-2, with 9 bases aligning to TRBD1. The CDR3 is CASRGQGGGELFF. The DNA for the CDR3 is TGTGCCAGCAGGGGACAGGGCGGCGGGGAGCTGTTTTTT.